These T cell receptor beta chains were read from a single sample in a study of PD-1 blockade in classical Hodgkin lymphoma. The repertoire was sequenced with immunoSEQ multiplex PCR; TCRdb's copy has only in-frame clones and lacks some. Altogether 60,000 or so clones are present, roughly nine tenths being singletons, with the ten largest covering 7.5% to 10%. The input for sequencing was peripheral blood mononuclear cells (PBMCs), taken at baseline. These receptors came from a human donor with classical Hodgkin lymphoma. Both conserved end residues are part of each CDR3. D genes are given only for firm matches. Only part of the rows carry a size: once, few, many, or a class if the clone is expanded.

J | length | D | V | size | DNA | CDR3
TRBJ2-1 | 17 | TRBD2 | TRBV6-1 | few | TGTGCCAGCAGTGAAGCTTCTAGCGGGAGGGCCTACAATGAGCAGTTCTTC | CASSEASSGRAYNEQFF
TRBJ2-5 | 13 | NA | TRBV11-2 | NA | TGTGCCAGCAGCTTATGGCAGGAAGAGACCCAGTACTTC | CASSLWQEETQYF
TRBJ2-3 | 15 | NA | TRBV15 | NA | TGTGCCACCAGCAGAGGGGCGGGGCGCACAGATACGCAGTATTTT | CATSRGAGRTDTQYF
TRBJ2-5 | 15 | TRBD1 | TRBV5-6 | few | TGTGCCAGCAGCCTAGGGGGCTCAGGGGAGGAGACCCAGTACTTC | CASSLGGSGEETQYF
TRBJ2-5 | 19 | TRBD2 | TRBV19 | NA | TGTGCCAGTAGTATAGATCTGACAGACCGACTAGCGGGAGGCGTGACCCAGTACTTC | CASSIDLTDRLAGGVTQYF
TRBJ2-7 | 15 | NA | TRBV7-9 | once | TGTGCCAGCAGCCCTCCGGACAGTGGAGCCTACGAGCAGTACTTC | CASSPPDSGAYEQYF
TRBJ2-3 | 15 | NA | TRBV27 | NA | TGTGCCAGCCAGTCGAATTTAGCGGACACAGATACGCAGTATTTT | CASQSNLADTDTQYF
TRBJ2-7 | 20 | TRBD2 | TRBV2 | NA | TGTGCCAGCAGTGAAGCGCGCGCAGGACCTACTAGCGGCCCATCCTACGAGCAGTACTTC | CASSEARAGPTSGPSYEQYF
TRBJ2-7 | 14 | TRBD1 | TRBV19 | NA | TGTGCCAGTAGTCTCAGGGACAGCTCCTACGAGCAGTACTTC | CASSLRDSSYEQYF
TRBJ1-2 | 15 | NA | TRBV6-5 | NA | TGTGCCAGCAGTTACTCGAGAGGGGTTAACTATGGCTACACCTTC | CASSYSRGVNYGYTF
TRBJ1-6 | 14 | NA | TRBV10-1 | few | TGCGCCAGCAGTGAGAAAAGGGGTGATTCACCCCTCCACTTT | CASSEKRGDSPLHF
TRBJ1-5 | 12 | NA | TRBV6-6 | NA | TGTGCCAGCAGGGCACTTAATCAGCCCCAGCATTTT | CASRALNQPQHF
TRBJ2-3 | 15 | TRBD2 | TRBV6-1 | once | TGTGCCAGCAGTGATTTCGGGAGGGCCACAGATACGCAGTATTTT | CASSDFGRATDTQYF
TRBJ2-5 | 13 | TRBD1 | TRBV6-6 | NA | TGTGCCAGCAGTACCCGACAGGGAGAGACCCAGTACTTC | CASSTRQGETQYF